A single sample is the source of the 31 T cell receptor beta chains below, sequenced in a study of blood T cell repertoires in COVID-19. Data came from immunoSEQ multiplex PCR; TCRdb stores just in-frame clones and leaves some out. The sample holds about 77,000 clones, less than 85% seen once. Material for sequencing was peripheral blood. These receptors all come from a woman aged 70 to 79 with acute or convalescent COVID-19.

This sequence joins TRBV5-5 and TRBJ2-5, with 9 bases matching TRBD2. Germline CDR1 reads SGHKS; CDR2 reads YYEKEE (reference sequence). With V trimmed by 1 base and J by 1 base, 2 bases remained unmatched. The CDR3 covers 15 residues. The CDR3, as DNA: TGTGCCAGCAGCTTGCCGACTAGCGGCCAAGAGACCCAGTACTTC. Translated, it gives CASSLPTSGQETQYF.

The chain uses TRBV6-5 and TRBJ1-1; the D gene is possibly TRBD1 (5 bases). V lost 6 bases, J lost 10 bases, and 12 bases lay in between. The CDR3 loop spans 11 amino acids. The germline V gene encodes CDR1 MNHEY and CDR2 SVGAGI. The CDR3 is CASRTDGGAFF. CDR3 DNA sequence: TGTGCCAGCAGGACAGACGGCGGAGCTTTCTTT.

This clone is a singleton in its sample. The rearrangement joins TRBV6-5 to TRBJ1-1, with D tentatively TRBD1 (5 bases). This CDR3 has 15 residues. V dropped 0 bases and J dropped 7 bases, with 15 bases sitting between them. The germline gives CDR1 MNHEY, CDR2 SVGAGI. CDR3 nucleotides: TGTGCCAGCAGTTACTCCGCGGGGCGCCGGATTGAAGCTTTCTTT. The encoded protein is CASSYSAGRRIEAFF.

V gene TRBV6-2 or TRBV6-3 combines with J gene TRBJ1-5; D is perhaps TRBD1 (5 bases). Germline assignment: CDR1 MNHEY and CDR2 SVGEGT. The CDR3 totals 15 residues. V was trimmed by 0 bases and J by 0 bases, leaving 6 bases between them. The CDR3 here is CASSYSTGSNQPQHF. The CDR3 DNA follows: TGTGCCAGCAGTTACTCAACAGGTAGCAATCAGCCCCAGCATTTT.

This chain links TRBV27 with TRBJ1-1; no clear D. CDR3 length: 15 residues. Trimming took off 3 bases at V and 0 bases at J, with 11 bases between the two ends. Germline values: CDR1 MNHEY, CDR2 SMNVEV (reference sequence). CDR3 coding DNA: TGTGCCAGCAGTTTTGGAGTCAGTTTGAACACTGAAGCTTTCTTT. Translating gives CASSFGVSLNTEAFF.

The chain recombines TRBV7-3 with TRBJ1-2; D perhaps matches TRBD1 (6 bases). Germline lookup yields CDR1 SGHTA and CDR2 FQGTGA. The length of the CDR3 is 13 residues. V was shortened by 3 bases and J by 7 bases, with 12 bases between the two germline ends. CDR3: CASSFSGGSGYTF. The CDR3 coding sequence is TGTGCCAGCAGCTTCTCGGGGGGCAGTGGCTACACCTTC.

This clone came up once. The chain recombines TRBV6-5 with TRBJ1-2, with 7 bases aligning to TRBD1. Losses at the gene ends were 4 bases for V and 4 bases for J; bases not matched to a gene: 12. From germline, CDR1 is MNHEY and CDR2 SVGAGI. The CDR3 covers 16 residues. The CDR3, as DNA: TGTGCCAGCAGTTTAATCCAGGGGGTCCAGGGCTATGGCTACACCTTC. It yields the protein CASSLIQGVQGYGYTF.

This clone is a singleton in its sample. This sequence joins TRBV7-9 and TRBJ1-1, with 8 bases aligning to TRBD1. The CDR3 loop spans 17 amino acids. The germline gives CDR1 SEHNR, CDR2 FQNEAQ (reference sequence). J was trimmed by 5 bases and V by 0 bases; bases with no gene match: 11. As DNA, the CDR3 is TGTGCCAGCAGCTTAGCCCAGACACAGGGGGGTTGGACTGAAGCTTTCTTT. Translation: CASSLAQTQGGWTEAFF.

This clone was detected a few times. The chain couples TRBV13 to TRBJ1-2, with 11 bases fitting TRBD1. The J segment lost 3 bases and the V segment lost 8 bases, leaving 2 bases of the junction unmatched. This CDR3 is 13 amino acids long. Germline V gene lookup returns CDR1 PRHDT and CDR2 FYEKMQ (reference sequence). The CDR3 nucleotides read TGTGCCAGCGGGGGACAGGGGGACTATGGCTACACCTTC. Its translation: CASGGQGDYGYTF.

The rearrangement joins TRBV12-3 or TRBV12-4 to TRBJ1-1; no firm D call. The CDR3 contains 12 residues. The V gene lost 5 bases and the J gene lost 7 bases, with 11 bases spanning the gap. The CDR3 nucleotides read TGTGCCAGCAGTGCCCCCAGGATTGAAGCTTTCTTT. This translates into CASSAPRIEAFF.

This clone came up once. The chain uses TRBV5-4 and TRBJ1-1; 8 nucleotides agree with TRBD1. CDR1 is SGHNT and CDR2 is YYREEE in the germline V gene (reference sequence). V shed 5 bases and J 0 bases; nucleotides not matched to a gene: 9. The CDR3 covers 16 residues. CDR3 coding DNA: TGTGCCAGCAGTCAGACAGGGGTTGGTCTGAACACTGAAGCTTTCTTT. Translating it yields CASSQTGVGLNTEAFF.

V usage is TRBV7-8 and J usage is TRBJ1-1; D not certain. V was trimmed by 0 bases and J by 0 bases, leaving 5 bases between them. Germline-derived CDR1 and CDR2 are SGHVS and FQNEAQ. The CDR3 spans 14 residues. In nucleotides, the CDR3 is TGTGCCAGCAGCTTAGCGAGCGTGAACACTGAAGCTTTCTTT. Translating it yields CASSLASVNTEAFF.

The V gene is TRBV10-3, the J gene TRBJ1-1, with 7 bases fitting TRBD1. The germline V gene has CDR1 ENHRY and CDR2 SYGVKD. The junction had 8 bases not matched to a gene; V was cut back by 4 bases and J by 3 bases. This CDR3 region has 15 residues. Written as DNA, the CDR3 is TGTGCCATCAGTGTATTAGGGCAGGGGGACACTGAAGCTTTCTTT. This codes for CAISVLGQGDTEAFF.

The chain uses TRBV7-6 and TRBJ1-4, with 9 bases lining up with TRBD1. The V and J ends lost 4 bases and 8 bases, in that order; junction bases with no gene match: 5. Germline CDR1 reads SGHVS; CDR2 reads FNYEAQ. The CDR3 runs 14 residues. The CDR3, as DNA: TGTGCCAGCAGCTCCGGACAGGGGAAGGAAAAACTGTTTTTT. It specifies CASSSGQGKEKLFF.

This clone came up a few times. The genes are TRBV13 and TRBJ1-1; 8 nucleotides line up with TRBD1. With V trimmed by 5 bases and J by 3 bases, 8 bases remained unmatched. The CDR3 covers 15 residues. Germline V gene lookup returns CDR1 PRHDT and CDR2 FYEKMQ (reference sequence). The CDR3 here is CASSPPDRAYTEAFF. CDR3 DNA: TGTGCCAGCAGCCCTCCGGACAGGGCCTACACTGAAGCTTTCTTT.

V is TRBV19 and J is TRBJ2-7; 9 nucleotides align to TRBD2. With 8 bases clipped from V and 0 bases from J, the junction kept 5 bases outside the gene matches. Per germline, CDR1 LNHDA and CDR2 SQIVND (reference sequence). The CDR3 contains 14 residues. CDR3 protein: CASQTSGRSYEQYF. CDR3 nucleotide sequence: TGTGCCAGTCAGACTAGCGGTCGCTCCTACGAGCAGTACTTC.

The chain combines TRBV6-1 with TRBJ1-2, with D unclear. The V and J ends lost 1 base and 4 bases respectively, with 10 bases between them. The CDR3 totals 14 residues. Germline values: CDR1 MNHNS, CDR2 SASEGT. The CDR3 region has the DNA TGTGCCAGCAGTGAAGATGAGGGTTTCTATGGCTACACCTTC. It yields the protein CASSEDEGFYGYTF.

This rearrangement joins TRBV3-1 (or the pseudogene TRBV3-2) to TRBJ2-3; 7 bases line up with TRBD1. CDR3 length equals 18 residues. The germline V gene encodes CDR1 LGHDT and CDR2 YNNKEL (reference sequence). Trimming at V came to 0 bases and at J to 4 bases, leaving 13 bases not matched to a gene. CDR3 protein: CASSQDIGMRQGPDTQYF. CDR3 DNA sequence: TGTGCCAGCAGCCAAGATATTGGGATGAGACAGGGACCAGATACGCAGTATTTT.

As regards this clone: An end of the junction does not agree with germline; a read error may underlie this. The CDR3, as DNA: TGTGCCAGCAGCTTAGAAGTCTCTGGGGCCAGCGTCCTGACTTTC. It encodes CASSLEVSGASVLTF. V gene TRBV7-9 combines with J gene TRBJ2-6; TRBD1 is a possible D gene (5 bases). Germline V gene sequence: CDR1 SEHNR, CDR2 FQNEAQ (reference sequence). This CDR3 contains 15 residues. The full variable domain, its missing parts supplied by reference TRBV7-9 and TRBJ2-6, is DTGVSQNPRHKITKRGQNVTFRCDPISEHNRLYWYRQTLGQGPEFLTYFQNEAQLEKSRLLSDRFSAERPKGSFSTLEIQRTEQGDSAMYLCASSLEVSGASVLTFGAGSRLTVL.

This clone was observed a few times. The chain joins TRBV13 to TRBJ1-1; D is unclear. The ends were cut back, 0 bases at V and 3 bases at J, with 8 bases in the middle. The V gene's germline CDR1 is PRHDT and CDR2 FYEKMQ (reference sequence). The CDR3 loop spans 14 amino acids. CDR3 nucleotide sequence: TGTGCCAGCAGCTTAGGCCGAGGGTACACTGAAGCTTTCTTT. It specifies CASSLGRGYTEAFF.

The J gene is TRBJ1-5, the V gene TRBV4-1; possibly TRBD1 for D (6 bases). This CDR3 is built from 16 residues. Germline CDR1 reads MGHRA; CDR2 reads YSYEKL. The germline V and J ends were trimmed by 3 bases and 0 bases, with 12 bases remaining between them. The CDR3 region is CASSQEDSYSNQPQHF. The CDR3 region has the DNA TGCGCCAGCAGCCAGGAGGACAGTTATAGCAATCAGCCCCAGCATTTT.

The V gene is TRBV14, the J gene TRBJ1-6, with no clear D. From germline, CDR1 is SGHDN and CDR2 FVKESK. V was clipped by 1 base and J by 9 bases, with 7 bases between them. The CDR3 is 13 amino acids. The CDR3 loop is CASSQAERSPLHF. The CDR3 coding sequence is TGTGCCAGCAGCCAAGCAGAGCGTTCACCCCTCCACTTT. Full variable domain (missing parts from reference TRBV14 and TRBJ1-6): EAGVTQFPSHSVIEKGQTVTLRCDPISGHDNLYWYRRVMGKEIKFLLHFVKESKQDESGMPNNRFLAERTGGTYSTLKVQPAELEDSGVYFCASSQAERSPLHFGNGTRLTVT.

The CDR3 bases are TGTGCCAGCAGCGTAGAGGGGGGGCCCTACAATGAGCAGTTCTTC. Amino acid sequence: CASSVEGGPYNEQFF. The chain combines TRBV9 with TRBJ2-1; D perhaps matches TRBD2 (7 bases). The V and J ends lost 0 bases and 2 bases respectively, with 9 bases between them. The length of the CDR3 is 15 residues. Per the germline V gene, CDR1 is SGDLS and CDR2 is YYNGEE.

V usage is TRBV2 and J usage is TRBJ2-7; 8 nucleotides line up with TRBD1. V shed 8 bases, J shed 2 bases, and the junction held 11 bases outside the gene matches. Per the germline V gene, CDR1 is SNHLY and CDR2 is FYNNEI. The CDR3 contains 15 residues. Here the CDR3 DNA reads TGTGCCAGCGGACCAGGGACAGGCATCCCCTACGAGCAGTACTTC. It encodes CASGPGTGIPYEQYF.

This clone was counted between two and nine times. The chain links TRBV7-9 to TRBJ1-2; D is undetermined. V dropped 5 bases and J dropped 6 bases, with 22 bases sitting between them. The CDR3 extends over 16 amino acids. From germline, CDR1 is SEHNR and CDR2 FQNEAQ (reference sequence). CDR3 DNA: TGTGCCAGCAGCCCTAAGGTTGAGGGATATAGAGATGGCTACACCTTC. It specifies CASSPKVEGYRDGYTF.

This clone was picked up a small number of times. The chain uses TRBV7-8 and TRBJ1-3, with 8 bases matching TRBD1. V was clipped by 5 bases and J by 0 bases; unmatched bases: 12. The CDR3 contains 18 residues. CDR1 is SGHVS and CDR2 is FQNEAQ in the germline V gene. CDR3 sequence: CASSPRTGFGLSGNTIYF. CDR3 in DNA: TGTGCCAGCAGCCCGCGGACAGGGTTCGGACTCTCTGGAAACACCATATATTTT.

The chain carries TRBV7-9 and TRBJ1-1, with a possible D match to TRBD1 (5 bases). CDR3 length: 14 residues. The ends were cut back, 1 base at V and 4 bases at J, with 10 bases in the middle. Per the germline V gene, CDR1 is SEHNR and CDR2 is FQNEAQ (reference sequence). In nucleotides, the CDR3 is TGTGCCAGCAGCTTAGGTGGGGCTAGCACTGAAGCTTTCTTT. This gives the protein CASSLGGASTEAFF.

The rearrangement joins TRBV4-3 to TRBJ2-4; the match to TRBD1 covers 8 bases. V lost 1 base and J lost 2; bases outside the gene matches: 4. Germline V lookup: CDR1 LGHNA, CDR2 YSLEER. The CDR3 consists of 16 residues. The CDR3 sequence: CASSQAGTGSKNIQYF. The CDR3, as DNA: TGCGCCAGCAGCCAAGCCGGGACAGGCTCCAAAAACATTCAGTACTTC.

This clone was seen only a few times. The chain couples TRBV9 to TRBJ2-1, with 9 bases matching TRBD2. Germline V gene lookup returns CDR1 SGDLS and CDR2 YYNGEE. The junction had 9 bases not matched to a gene; V was cut back by 5 bases and J by 6 bases. The CDR3 runs 15 residues. CDR3 nucleotides: TGTGCCAGCAGTAGTGGGACTAGCAGGGTCAATGAGCAGTTCTTC. Translated, it gives CASSSGTSRVNEQFF.

The CDR3 sequence: CASSPQTVLNTEAFF. CDR3 DNA: TGTGCCAGCAGCCCCCAGACAGTTCTGAACACTGAAGCTTTCTTT. The chain combines TRBV5-8 with TRBJ1-1; weak D call: TRBD1 (5 bases). This CDR3 has 15 residues. V was pared by 4 bases and J by 0 bases, with 13 bases between. Looked up from germline, CDR1 is SGHTS and CDR2 is YDEGEE.

V is TRBV11-2 and J is TRBJ1-3; the match to TRBD1 covers 9 bases. There are 19 residues in the CDR3. Germline assignment: CDR1 SGHAT and CDR2 FQNNGV. The V gene end was trimmed by 3 bases and the J gene end by 4 bases; junction bases not matched to a gene: 16. The CDR3 DNA sequence: TGTGCCAGCAGCTTTCCAAAGGACAGGGGCGCAGATCGGGGAAACACCATATATTTT. Its translation: CASSFPKDRGADRGNTIYF.